What follows are 32 T cell receptor beta chains derived from one specimen sequenced in a study of blood T cell repertoires in COVID-19. The data were produced by immunoSEQ multiplex PCR, yet TCRdb's version contains in-frame clones alone and is incomplete. The sample records approximately 270,000 clones, roughly 86% being singletons. The specimen was peripheral blood. Source of these receptors: a man between 40 and 49 years old with active or convalescent COVID-19.

This chain joins TRBV27 and TRBJ1-2; D uncertain. The ends were cut back, 3 bases at V and 0 bases at J, with 8 bases in the middle. The CDR3 length is 14 residues. Germline V gene lookup returns CDR1 MNHEY and CDR2 SMNVEV (reference sequence). CDR3 DNA sequence: TGTGCCAGCAGTTTCTCTGGGCCTAACTATGGCTACACCTTC. It yields the protein CASSFSGPNYGYTF.

The chain uses TRBV5-1 and TRBJ2-5; 9 bases are a match to TRBD2. With V trimmed by 4 bases and J by 5 bases, 12 bases remained unmatched. The CDR3 totals 16 residues. Germline V gives CDR1 SGHRS, CDR2 YFSETQ. CDR3 region: CASSPVVVAGAETQYF. In DNA, the CDR3 is TGCGCCAGCAGCCCGGTCGTGGTAGCGGGAGCTGAGACCCAGTACTTC.

With respect to this clone: A junction boundary mismatches the germline segment, possibly from a read error. V is TRBV12-3 or TRBV12-4 and J is TRBJ2-7; D not resolved. This CDR3 region has 13 residues. In nucleotides, the CDR3 is TGTGCCAGCAGCTTAGGCAGGTTCGCCGAGCAGTACTTC. It yields the protein CASSLGRFAEQYF.

The chain recombines TRBV27 with TRBJ2-7; 15 nucleotides match TRBD2. Germline V CDR1 and CDR2: MNHEY, SMNVEV (reference sequence). The CDR3 is 14 amino acids. Germline trimming cut 3 bases from V and 7 bases from J; bases unmatched to any gene: 1. In DNA, the CDR3 is TGTGCCAGCAGTTTCGGACTAGCGGGAGGGGAGCAGTACTTC. It is translated as CASSFGLAGGEQYF.

This chain uses TRBV11-2 with TRBJ2-1, with D maybe TRBD1 (6 bases). Germline assignment: CDR1 SGHAT and CDR2 FQNNGV. V lost 5 bases, J lost 5 bases, and 13 bases lay in between. This CDR3 comprises 14 residues. The CDR3 loop is CASSTRTADNEQFF. CDR3 coding DNA: TGTGCCAGCAGCACCAGGACAGCCGACAATGAGCAGTTCTTC.

This clone was seen more than once but under ten times. J is TRBJ2-7 and V is TRBV27; 8 bases align to TRBD2. CDR1 is MNHEY and CDR2 is SMNVEV in the germline V gene (reference sequence). The CDR3 consists of 21 residues. J gave up 4 bases and V 4 bases, and 27 bases lay outside the gene matches. For the CDR3, the DNA is TGTGCCAGCAGTTCCTACCTCCCGGGACTAGTGGGAACTGGTTTGGTTTACGAGCAGTACTTC. It yields the protein CASSSYLPGLVGTGLVYEQYF.

CDR3 bases: TGTGCCAGCAGGTCGGGACTAGCGGGAGCGAATGAGCAGTTCTTC. Protein: CASRSGLAGANEQFF. The chain recombines TRBV5-4 with TRBJ2-1; TRBD2 agrees at 14 bases. The CDR3 has 15 residues. Germline V CDR1 and CDR2: SGHNT, YYREEE (reference sequence). Germline trimming cut 5 bases from V and 7 bases from J; bases unmatched to any gene: 5. Full variable domain (remainder filled in from reference TRBV5-4 and TRBJ2-1): ETGVTQSPTHLIKTRGQQVTLRCSSQSGHNTVSWYQQALGQGPQFIFQYYREEENGRGNFPPRFSGLQFPNYSSELNVNALELDDSALYLCASRSGLAGANEQFFGPGTRLTVL.

The chain carries TRBV7-9 and TRBJ1-4; possible D gene TRBD1, 6 bases. Per germline, CDR1 SEHNR and CDR2 FQNEAQ (reference sequence). The CDR3 runs 14 residues. Trimming took 5 bases from V and 3 from J, leaving 10 bases between them. The CDR3 is CASSIGGANEKLFF. DNA of the CDR3: TGTGCCAGCAGCATAGGGGGGGCTAATGAAAAACTGTTTTTT.

The V and J genes are TRBV18 and TRBJ2-3; 9 nucleotides align to TRBD2. V gave up 9 bases and J gave up 5 bases; unmatched junction bases: 15. The germline CDR1 and CDR2 sequences are KGHSH and LQKENI. This CDR3 spans 16 amino acids. The CDR3 loop is CASGWAAGGLGDTQYF. Written as DNA, the CDR3 is TGTGCCAGTGGATGGGCAGCGGGGGGACTTGGAGATACGCAGTATTTT.

CDR3 sequence: CASGLTRQGMNTEAFF. Written as DNA, the CDR3 is TGTGCTAGTGGTTTGACCCGACAGGGAATGAACACTGAAGCTTTCTTT. This chain links TRBV12-5 with TRBJ1-1; TRBD1 aligns across 7 bases. This CDR3 has 16 residues. V was pared by 2 bases and J by 0 bases, with 6 bases of the junction left unmatched. Germline-derived CDR1 and CDR2 are LGHNT and FRNRAP.

This sequence joins TRBV10-3 and TRBJ1-2, with TRBD1 matching 10 bases. Looked up from germline, CDR1 is ENHRY and CDR2 is SYGVKD. This CDR3 is 15 amino acids long. The V gene end was trimmed by 6 bases and the J gene end by 2 bases; junction bases not matched to a gene: 6. The CDR3 DNA reads as TGTGCCATCAGAGCCGACAGGGGGCCGAACTATGGCTACACCTTC. Translated: CAIRADRGPNYGYTF.

The J gene is TRBJ1-1, the V gene TRBV6-5; 7 bases fit TRBD1. Germline trimming cut 4 bases from V and 3 bases from J; bases unmatched to any gene: 5. Germline CDR1 is MNHEY and CDR2 is SVGAGI. CDR3 length: 14 residues. CDR3 residues: CASSSRDRHTEAFF. CDR3 DNA: TGTGCCAGCAGTTCCCGGGACAGACACACTGAAGCTTTCTTT.

V and J are TRBV5-6 and TRBJ2-7; a possible D gene is TRBD2 (5 bases). Trimming removed 4 bases at V and 3 bases at J, with 26 bases between. CDR3 length: 18 amino acids. Looked up from germline, CDR1 is SGHDT and CDR2 is YYEEEE. The CDR3 loop is CASSPESSSTRPGYEQYF. In DNA, the CDR3 is TGTGCCAGCAGCCCCGAAAGTTCTAGCACCCGACCCGGCTACGAGCAGTACTTC.

The chain links TRBV2 to TRBJ2-7; possible D gene TRBD2, 6 bases. This CDR3 has 16 amino acids. V gave up 4 bases and J gave up 0 bases, with 16 bases separating them. CDR1 and CDR2 from the germline V gene are SNHLY and FYNNEI. The CDR3 here is CASSVEIQEGSYEQYF. CDR3 coding DNA: TGTGCCAGCAGTGTCGAAATCCAGGAGGGCTCCTACGAGCAGTACTTC.

The chain joins TRBV4-1 to TRBJ1-2; a weak D match, TRBD1 (5 bases). The CDR3 covers 15 residues. Trimming took 0 bases from V and 4 from J, leaving 12 bases between them. The V gene's germline CDR1 is MGHRA and CDR2 YSYEKL. The CDR3 sequence: CASSQDFTGPYGYTF. The DNA for the CDR3 is TGCGCCAGCAGCCAAGATTTTACAGGCCCCTATGGCTACACCTTC.

This clone was picked up a small number of times. This sequence joins TRBV2 and TRBJ1-6, with 7 bases lining up with TRBD1. Germline CDR1 is SNHLY and CDR2 is FYNNEI. This CDR3 spans 15 amino acids. J lost 10 bases, V lost 3 bases, and 9 bases had no gene match. The CDR3: CASSDAGGFWSPLHF. In nucleotides, the CDR3 is TGTGCCAGCAGTGACGCAGGGGGGTTTTGGTCACCCCTCCACTTT. Full variable domain (missing parts from reference TRBV2 and TRBJ1-6): EPEVTQTPSHQVTQMGQEVILRCVPISNHLYFYWYRQILGQKVEFLVSFYNNEISEKSEIFDDQFSVERPDGSNFTLKIRSTKLEDSAMYFCASSDAGGFWSPLHFGNGTRLTVT.

This clone occurred a few times. The rearrangement links TRBV11-3 to TRBJ2-7; a possible D gene is TRBD2 (5 bases). V was cut by 0 bases and J by 0 bases, with 24 bases left in between. Per the germline V gene, CDR1 is SGHNT and CDR2 is YENEEA. The CDR3 covers 20 residues. This CDR3 is CASSLEFYPPPADSSYEQYF. DNA of the CDR3: TGTGCCAGCAGCTTAGAGTTTTACCCCCCGCCCGCGGACTCCTCCTACGAGCAGTACTTC.

This chain uses TRBV5-6 with TRBJ2-7; possibly TRBD1 for D (6 bases). CDR3 length equals 15 residues. V lost 0 bases, J lost 4 bases, and 14 bases lay in between. The germline V gene encodes CDR1 SGHDT and CDR2 YYEEEE. Here the CDR3 reads CASSLAGTSEYEQYF. The CDR3 nucleotides are TGTGCCAGCAGCTTGGCAGGGACATCGGAATACGAGCAGTACTTC.

The chain combines TRBV2 with TRBJ1-5; D is possibly TRBD1 (6 bases). Trimming pared 2 bases from V and 6 bases from J, leaving 14 bases between. CDR1 is SNHLY, CDR2 FYNNEI, per germline. The CDR3 is made up of 15 amino acids. DNA of the CDR3: TGTGCCAGCAGTGAATTGACACAGGGTGGTCAGCCCCAGCATTTT. Translated: CASSELTQGGQPQHF. The variable domain in full, completed from reference TRBV2 and TRBJ1-5, reads EPEVTQTPSHQVTQMGQEVILRCVPISNHLYFYWYRQILGQKVEFLVSFYNNEISEKSEIFDDQFSVERPDGSNFTLKIRSTKLEDSAMYFCASSELTQGGQPQHFGDGTRLSIL.

This chain uses TRBV25-1 with TRBJ1-3; TRBD1 is a possible D gene (6 bases). The V end was cut by 8 bases, the J end by 3 bases, with 17 bases between. The germline gives CDR1 MGHDK, CDR2 SYGVNS. The CDR3 extends over 15 amino acids. For the CDR3, the DNA is TGTGCCAGCCGACCGCAGGGGTTATTTGGAAACACCATATATTTT. Amino acid sequence: CASRPQGLFGNTIYF.

V is TRBV28 and J is TRBJ1-6, with D unclear. The CDR3 contains 13 residues. Trimming left V 3 bases short and J 7 bases short, with 7 bases between. Germline V gene data show CDR1 as MDHEN and CDR2 as SYDVKM. The CDR3 DNA is TGTGCCAGCAGTTTTCGTAGAAATTCACCCCTCCACTTT. Its translation: CASSFRRNSPLHF.

A few counts support this clone. The chain couples TRBV28 to TRBJ2-1; 9 bases are shared with TRBD2. The V gene end was trimmed by 6 bases and the J gene end by 7 bases; junction bases not matched to a gene: 10. The germline CDR1 and CDR2 sequences are MDHEN and SYDVKM. The length of the CDR3 is 15 residues. CDR3 nucleotide sequence: TGTGCCAGCAGCACTCTAGCGGGGACTGGAAATGAGCAGTTCTTC. Translation gives CASSTLAGTGNEQFF.

V is TRBV3-1 (or the pseudogene TRBV3-2) and J is TRBJ2-2; possible D gene TRBD2, 5 bases. V was shortened by 4 bases and J by 0 bases, with 12 bases between the two germline ends. The germline V gene has CDR1 LGHDT and CDR2 YNNKEL (reference sequence). The CDR3 length is 16 residues. The CDR3 DNA is TGTGCCAGCAGCCGGGTTCTAGCCTCGAACACCGGGGAGCTGTTTTTT. The encoded protein is CASSRVLASNTGELFF.

The chain has TRBV2 and TRBJ2-2; 7 bases are shared with TRBD1. The CDR3 length is 14 residues. The germline CDR1 and CDR2 sequences are SNHLY and FYNNEI. J was trimmed by 1 base and V by 8 bases; bases with no gene match: 4. The chain's CDR3 is CASSRTGNTGELFF. CDR3 in DNA: TGTGCCAGCTCCCGGACAGGGAACACCGGGGAGCTGTTTTTT.

The chain uses TRBV9 and TRBJ2-7; TRBD1 might be the D (5 bases). CDR1 SGDLS and CDR2 YYNGEE come from the germline V gene. Trimming removed 0 bases at V and 0 bases at J, with 10 bases between. The length of the CDR3 is 15 residues. CDR3 DNA: TGTGCCAGCAGCGTAGCCGGACAAGCCTCCTACGAGCAGTACTTC. Protein sequence: CASSVAGQASYEQYF.

This chain connects TRBV19 to TRBJ1-1; D might be TRBD1 (6 bases). The V end was cut by 4 bases, the J end by 0 bases, with 24 bases between. Germline V lookup: CDR1 LNHDA, CDR2 SQIVND (reference sequence). CDR3 size: 19 residues. CDR3: CASSTLPRRGSDMNTEAFF. CDR3 DNA sequence: TGTGCCAGTAGTACCCTCCCCCGCAGGGGAAGTGATATGAACACTGAAGCTTTCTTT.

The chain has TRBV5-4 and TRBJ1-2, with D possibly being TRBD1 (6 bases). This CDR3 contains 14 residues. Trimming removed 2 bases from V and 5 bases from J, with 13 bases in between. CDR1 SGHNT and CDR2 YYREEE come from the germline V gene (reference sequence). CDR3 region: CASSFKGVGYGYTF. CDR3 bases: TGTGCCAGCAGCTTTAAGGGGGTTGGGTATGGCTACACCTTC.

This clone was detected only a few times. The chain couples TRBV11-3 to TRBJ1-3; TRBD1 is a possible D gene (5 bases). The CDR3 is made up of 17 amino acids. Germline values: CDR1 SGHNT, CDR2 YENEEA. V was cut by 5 bases and J by 0 bases, with 17 bases left in between. CDR3 protein: CASSNPLGGFSGNTIYF. CDR3 nucleotide sequence: TGTGCCAGCAGCAACCCCTTGGGGGGGTTCTCTGGAAACACCATATATTTT. Full variable domain (outside the CDR3, taken from reference TRBV11-3 and TRBJ1-3): EAGVVQSPRYKIIEKKQPVAFWCNPISGHNTLYWYLQNLGQGPELLIRYENEEAVDDSQLPKDRFSAERLKGVDSTLKIQPAELGDSAVYLCASSNPLGGFSGNTIYFGEGSWLTVV.

The V and J genes are TRBV30 and TRBJ2-2, with 8 bases lining up with TRBD1. V lost 2 bases, J lost 5 bases, and 4 bases stayed unmatched. CDR1 and CDR2 from the germline V gene are GTSNPN and SVGIG (reference sequence). The CDR3 is 14 amino acids. The CDR3: CAWSTGGQTGELFF. The CDR3 DNA reads as TGTGCCTGGAGTACAGGGGGTCAAACCGGGGAGCTGTTTTTT. Full variable domain (missing parts from reference TRBV30 and TRBJ2-2): SQTIHQWPATLVQPVGSPLSLECTVEGTSNPNLYWYRQAAGRGLQLLFYSVGIGQISSEVPQNLSASRPQDRQFILSSKKLLLSDSGFYLCAWSTGGQTGELFFGEGSRLTVL.

This chain joins TRBV18 and TRBJ1-4, with D perhaps matching TRBD1 (6 bases). Germline V lookup: CDR1 KGHSH, CDR2 LQKENI. V lost 1 base and J 0 bases, leaving 9 bases between the germline ends. CDR3 length equals 16 residues. The CDR3 DNA reads as TGTGCCAGCTCACCACGGCAGGGGTCAACTAATGAAAAACTGTTTTTT. Translating gives CASSPRQGSTNEKLFF.

CDR3 bases: TGTGCCAGCAGCCAACCGGGTAACACCATATATTTT. It translates to CASSQPGNTIYF. This chain connects TRBV7-2 to TRBJ1-3, with D hard to call. The CDR3 consists of 12 residues. Germline lookup yields CDR1 SGHTA and CDR2 FQGNSA. The germline V and J ends were trimmed by 5 bases and 7 bases, with 9 bases remaining between them.

The rearrangement joins TRBV4-2 to TRBJ1-2, with no clear D. V gave up 0 bases and J gave up 6 bases, with 14 bases separating them. The CDR3 length is 15 residues. Germline V gene lookup returns CDR1 LGHNA and CDR2 YNFKEQ. CDR3 nucleotides: TGTGCCAGCAGCCAAGATACCCGGGTTTGGGATGGCTACACCTTC. Translation: CASSQDTRVWDGYTF.